A selection of T cell receptor beta chains follows, all from one sample in a study of STAT5B mutations in CD4+ large granular lymphocyte leukemia. Only in-frame clones appear in the TCRdb table, and some are missing; sequencing was by immunoSEQ multiplex PCR. The sample contains some 29,000 clones, roughly three quarters of which appear only once. What was sequenced was CD4+ T cells from blood buffy coats. These TCRs come from a human donor in good health. Each CDR3 is given with its conserved first and last residue. Each record gives: J gene, CDR3 length, V gene, D gene, CDR3 protein, CDR3 DNA. The D gene is left open where the match is weak.

>TRBJ1-3|18|TRBV19|TRBD1
CASSRVPGQKLSGNTIYF
TGTGCCAGTAGTAGGGTACCGGGACAGAAACTTTCTGGAAACACCATATATTTT
>TRBJ2-1|12|TRBV7-2|-
CASSPPAGEQFF
TGTGCCAGCAGCCCCCCAGCTGGTGAGCAGTTCTTC
>TRBJ2-1|13|TRBV18|TRBD1
CASSITGDNEQFF
TGTGCCAGCTCAATCACAGGGGACAATGAGCAGTTCTTC
>TRBJ1-6|14|TRBV28|TRBD1
CASSSGTGTSPLHF
TGTGCCAGCAGTTCCGGGACAGGGACTTCACCCCTCCACTTT
>TRBJ2-1|14|TRBV5-4|-
CASSLGLEDNEQFF
TGTGCCAGCAGCTTGGGACTAGAGGACAATGAGCAGTTCTTC
>TRBJ2-5|15|TRBV5-4|TRBD2
CASSIGLAEQETQYF
TGTGCCAGCAGCATTGGACTAGCGGAACAAGAGACCCAGTACTTC
>TRBJ2-2|15|TRBV4-1|TRBD1
CASRQAGRGFESLFF
TGCGCCAGCAGACAGGCGGGCAGGGGGTTTGAGTCGCTGTTTTTT
>TRBJ2-2|15|TRBV6-6|TRBD2
CASSYSGGSTGELFF
TGTGCCAGCAGTTACAGCGGGGGAAGTACCGGGGAGCTGTTTTTT
>TRBJ1-5|15|TRBV7-2|TRBD1
CASSLMGQDNQPQHF
TGTGCCAGCAGCTTAATGGGACAGGACAATCAGCCCCAGCATTTT
>TRBJ2-1|17|TRBV5-1|-
CASSLVLQAHQYNEQFF
TGCGCCAGCAGCTTGGTCCTTCAGGCGCATCAATACAATGAGCAGTTCTTC
>TRBJ1-1|15|TRBV5-1|-
CASSLGAGRQFEAFF
TGCGCCAGCAGCTTGGGAGCTGGACGGCAGTTTGAAGCTTTCTTT
>TRBJ2-2|15|TRBV6-6|TRBD1
CASSWRQGNTGELFF
TGTGCCAGCAGTTGGAGACAGGGGAACACCGGGGAGCTGTTTTTT
>TRBJ2-3|18|TRBV7-7|TRBD1
CASSLAPGTGGSTDTQYF
TGTGCCAGCAGCTTAGCGCCCGGGACAGGGGGCAGCACAGATACGCAGTATTTT
>TRBJ2-3|15|TRBV7-2|TRBD1
CASSQRTGTEDTQYF
TGTGCCAGCAGCCAACGCACCGGGACAGAGGATACGCAGTATTTT
>TRBJ1-1|14|TRBV19|TRBD1
CASSNRTGNTEAFF
TGTGCCAGTAGTAACCGGACAGGGAACACTGAAGCTTTCTTT
>TRBJ2-3|16|TRBV9|TRBD2
CASSVLAGTSTDTQYF
TGTGCCAGCAGCGTACTAGCGGGAACTAGCACAGATACGCAGTATTTT
>TRBJ2-3|15|TRBV7-2|TRBD1
CASSLNRGGTDTQYF
TGTGCCAGCAGCTTGAACAGGGGGGGCACAGATACGCAGTATTTT
>TRBJ2-5|15|TRBV7-2|-
CASSKLEGGLGTQYF
TGTGCCAGCAGCAAACTAGAGGGTGGGCTAGGGACCCAGTACTTC
>TRBJ2-1|19|TRBV5-1|TRBD2
CASSLAGGLAGGRNNEQFF
TGCGCCAGCAGCTTGGCAGGGGGACTAGCGGGGGGGCGAAACAATGAGCAGTTCTTC
>TRBJ2-1|16|TRBV5-4|TRBD2
CASSFPSGDSYNEQFF
TGTGCCAGCAGCTTCCCCAGCGGGGATTCCTACAATGAGCAGTTCTTC